This T cell receptor beta chain was observed in a study of shared clonotypes between healthy human individuals. The authors split each subset's genomic DNA evenly across several immunoSEQ plates. Sequencing used immunoSEQ multiplex PCR; TCRdb keeps in-frame clones, though not all of them. The sample has some 1.4 million clones, 95% to 97% seen once; the top ten hold over 1%. The CDR3 length is 12 residues. CDR1 and CDR2 (germline): SGDLS, YYNGEE. V lost 2 bases to trimming and J lost 6 bases, with 6 bases between them. The TCR comes from a man aged 25 to 40 in good health. The sample consisted of naive CD4+ T cells sorted from blood. The subset denotes: CD45RA+ positively selected. The chain is built from TRBV9 and TRBJ2-1; D is undetermined. CDR3: CASSVSTNEQFF. CDR3 coding DNA: TGTGCCAGCAGCGTCAGTACCAATGAGCAGTTCTTC.